This entry lists 3 T cell receptor beta chains sequenced from one sample in a study of coeliac disease. Using immunoSEQ multiplex PCR, the repertoire was profiled, and TCRdb retains in-frame clones only, with some absent. The sample shows several thousand clones, 50% to 75% of them seen only once. The sample was intraepithelial lymphocytes from the gut. The receptors come from a woman in her thirties or forties.

This chain joins TRBV18 and TRBJ1-4, with 7 bases matching TRBD1. V dropped 3 bases and J dropped 0; count of bases not matched to a gene: 22. The CDR3 length is 22 residues. Germline CDR1 reads KGHSH; CDR2 reads LQKENI. DNA of the CDR3: TGTGCCAGCTCACCGGGCGGGACAGCCTCAGGGAGACGAGGCACAACTAATGAAAAACTGTTTTTT. Translating gives CASSPGGTASGRRGTTNEKLFF.

V gene TRBV5-4 combines with J gene TRBJ1-2; D perhaps matches TRBD1 (6 bases). Germline CDR1 is SGHNT and CDR2 is YYREEE (reference sequence). The CDR3 has 15 residues. V lost 4 bases, J lost 3 bases, and 16 bases lay in between. CDR3 in DNA: TGTGCCAGCAGCACACAGGGTAGAGGTTACTATGGCTACACCTTC. This translates into CASSTQGRGYYGYTF.

The V and J genes are TRBV27 and TRBJ2-2; 7 bases agree with TRBD1. The CDR3 totals 16 residues. J gave up 1 base and V 2 bases, and 4 bases lay outside the gene matches. From germline, CDR1 is MNHEY and CDR2 SMNVEV (reference sequence). CDR3 amino acids: CASSLVDRVNTGELFF. The CDR3 DNA is TGTGCCAGCAGTTTAGTCGACAGGGTGAACACCGGGGAGCTGTTTTTT.